This is a list of T cell receptor beta chains from one sample in a study of T-cell reconstitution after alpha-beta-depleted transplantation in children. TCRdb re-called the PCR reads with MiXCR, one entry per CDR3 protein. The sample consists of about 980,000 distinct CDR3 sequences, roughly 29% of them appearing once. Sequencing was performed on PBMCs, mostly from graft donor cells, taken 360 days after TCRalphabeta/CD19-depleted stem cell transplant. The receptors stem from a boy in the first two years of life who had a stem cell transplant for SCID, so the T cells may come from the graft donor. The CDR3 runs from the conserved cysteine through the conserved F or W. Fields, in order: V gene, clone size, J gene, D gene, CDR3 protein, CDR3 DNA. The D gene is left open where the match is weak. The size field is filled for only some rows; it gives once, few, many or a size class.

>TRBV5-1|-|TRBJ1-1|-
CASRMTQNTEAFF
TGCGCCAGCAGAATGACCCAGAACACTGAAGCTTTCTTT
>TRBV10-3|-|TRBJ2-3|-
CAISAPASMSTDTQYF
TGTGCCATCAGTGCCCCTGCTAGCATGAGCACAGATACGCAGTATTTT
>TRBV12-3/TRBV12-4|-|TRBJ2-4|-
CASSLTDPPIQYF
TGTGCCAGCAGTTTGACGGATCCCCCAATTCAGTACTTC
>TRBV4-3|-|TRBJ2-3|-
CASSQELAPDTQYF
TGCGCCAGCAGCCAAGAGTTAGCGCCAGATACGCAGTATTTT
>TRBV6-4|-|TRBJ2-7|-
CASHRRSYEQYF
TGTGCCAGTCACCGGAGGTCGTACGAGCAGTACTTC
>TRBV7-8|-|TRBJ1-1|-
CASSLRSNEAFF
TGTGCCAGCAGCTTACGTAGCAATGAAGCTTTCTTT
>TRBV12-3/TRBV12-4|-|TRBJ2-5|TRBD2
CASSPRTSGHQETQYF
TGTGCCAGCAGTCCACGGACTAGCGGGCACCAAGAGACCCAGTACTTC
>TRBV20-1|-|TRBJ2-3|TRBD1
CSAIPWDRGTDTQYF
TGCAGTGCTATACCCTGGGACAGGGGCACAGATACGCAGTATTTT
>TRBV7-9|few|TRBJ2-7|-
CASSLQGGTEQYF
TGTGCCAGCAGCTTACAGGGGGGCACCGAGCAGTACTTC
>TRBV5-5|-|TRBJ2-7|-
CASRRTPEGYEQYF
TGTGCCAGCAGGCGGACACCCGAGGGGTACGAGCAGTACTTC
>TRBV6-1|few|TRBJ1-3|TRBD1
CASRLGQGGSTIYF
TGTGCCAGCCGCCTGGGACAGGGAGGCAGCACCATATATTTT
>TRBV19|once|TRBJ2-2|-
CASQGLTGELFF
TGTGCCAGTCAGGGGCTCACCGGGGAGCTGTTTTTT
>TRBV12-3/TRBV12-4|few|TRBJ2-7|TRBD2
CASSPGLGLYEQYF
TGTGCCAGCAGTCCGGGACTAGGGCTCTACGAGCAGTACTTC
>TRBV29-1|few|TRBJ2-5|TRBD1
CSAHSRTGGASMAQYF
TGCAGCGCCCACTCCCGGACAGGGGGCGCAAGTATGGCCCAGTACTTC
>TRBV10-3|-|TRBJ2-5|-
CAISELEQETQYF
TGTGCCATCAGTGAGCTGGAACAAGAGACCCAGTACTTC
>TRBV28|few|TRBJ2-5|TRBD1
CASATGNQETQYF
TGTGCCAGCGCGACAGGGAACCAAGAGACCCAGTACTTC
>TRBV10-3|few|TRBJ2-3|TRBD1
CAISESQGVRSDTQYF
TGTGCCATCAGTGAGTCCCAGGGGGTTAGGTCAGATACGCAGTATTTT
>TRBV5-4|few|TRBJ1-5|-
CASSKSPSNQPQHF
TGTGCCAGCTCTAAATCCCCGAGTAATCAGCCCCAGCATTTT
>TRBV5-5|-|TRBJ2-1|-
CASSLIMGRGSYNEQFF
TGTGCCAGCAGCTTGATCATGGGCAGGGGCTCCTACAATGAGCAGTTCTTC
>TRBV15|-|TRBJ2-2|TRBD2
CATSPPGLAGRTGELFF
TGTGCCACCAGCCCACCGGGACTAGCGGGGAGGACCGGGGAGCTGTTTTTT
>TRBV14|once|TRBJ2-5|-
CASSQDILGEETQYF
TGTGCCAGCAGCCAAGATATCCTGGGGGAAGAGACCCAGTACTTC
>TRBV20-1|few|TRBJ1-5|TRBD1
CSAAGTGGHQPQHF
TGCAGTGCAGCCGGGACAGGGGGCCATCAGCCCCAGCATTTT
>TRBV28|few|TRBJ1-1|TRBD1
CATTGGVENTEAFF
TGTGCCACCACAGGGGGCGTAGAGAACACTGAAGCTTTCTTT
>TRBV12-3/TRBV12-4|-|TRBJ2-7|-
CASSFQGRNEQYF
TGTGCCAGCAGTTTTCAGGGGCGCAACGAGCAGTACTTC
>TRBV12-3/TRBV12-4|-|TRBJ2-1|TRBD1
CATGTGGNRNEQFF
TGTGCCACCGGGACAGGGGGGAATCGCAATGAGCAGTTCTTC
>TRBV3-1|few|TRBJ2-5|TRBD2
CASSQRGGRQETQYF
TGTGCCAGCAGCCAACGCGGGGGGCGCCAAGAGACCCAGTACTTC
>TRBV12-3/TRBV12-4|few|TRBJ2-1|TRBD2
CASSQTSTVYNEQFF
TGTGCCAGCAGTCAGACTAGCACTGTCTACAATGAGCAGTTCTTC
>TRBV7-9|-|TRBJ1-1|-
CASALVGEAFF
TGTGCCAGCGCCTTGGTCGGTGAAGCTTTCTTT
>TRBV7-6|few|TRBJ2-1|-
CASSSVVAYNEQFF
TGTGCCAGCAGCTCCGTGGTGGCCTACAATGAGCAGTTCTTC
>TRBV5-6|few|TRBJ2-1|-
CASSLSPGGGTYNEQFF
TGTGCCAGCAGCTTGTCCCCAGGGGGGGGGACCTACAATGAGCAGTTCTTC
>TRBV19|few|TRBJ2-7|-
CASSTRGATYEQYF
TGTGCCAGTAGTACTCGGGGGGCCACCTACGAGCAGTACTTC
>TRBV5-6|few|TRBJ2-2|TRBD1
CASSQTGGGSTWNTGELFF
TGTGCCAGCAGCCAAACAGGGGGCGGGTCGACTTGGAACACCGGGGAGCTGTTTTTT
>TRBV6-5|few|TRBJ1-2|TRBD1
CASSSPGGQGGYGYTF
TGTGCCAGCAGTTCCCCCGGGGGACAGGGGGGCTATGGCTACACCTTC
>TRBV6-2/TRBV6-3|-|TRBJ2-7|-
CASSRPRSNEQYF
TGTGCCAGCAGCAGGCCGAGGTCGAACGAGCAGTACTTC
>TRBV9|few|TRBJ2-3|TRBD2
CASSLGTSRDTQYF
TGTGCCAGCAGCCTAGGGACTAGTAGAGATACGCAGTATTTT
>TRBV12-3/TRBV12-4|-|TRBJ2-3|-
CASSGQKVTDTQYF
TGTGCCAGCAGTGGACAGAAGGTAACAGATACGCAGTATTTT
>TRBV4-2|few|TRBJ1-2|TRBD1
CASSQDIRTGGYGYTF
TGTGCCAGCAGCCAAGATATCCGGACAGGAGGCTATGGCTACACCTTC
>TRBV5-1|-|TRBJ2-4|TRBD1
CASSLYGTGGAWLVGNIQYF
TGCGCCAGCAGCTTGTACGGGACAGGGGGCGCATGGCTGGTTGGAAACATTCAGTACTTC
>TRBV28|few|TRBJ1-1|-
CASSLSGQVEAFF
TGTGCCAGCAGTTTATCAGGTCAGGTGGAAGCTTTCTTT
>TRBV5-1|few|TRBJ2-4|-
CASSLGLGSIQYF
TGCGCCAGCAGCTTGGGACTTGGGTCCATTCAGTACTTC
>TRBV9|many|TRBJ2-3|-
CASSVASGYTDTQYF
TGTGCCAGCAGCGTAGCATCAGGATACACAGATACGCAGTATTTT
>TRBV2|-|TRBJ2-1|TRBD2
CASSERVLAGAPF
TGTGCCAGCAGTGAAAGAGTGCTAGCGGGGGCCCCTTTC
>TRBV12-3/TRBV12-4|few|TRBJ2-7|TRBD1
CASSSNLGQGIGAYEQYF
TGTGCCAGCAGTAGCAATCTCGGACAGGGAATCGGTGCCTACGAGCAGTACTTC
>TRBV25-1|-|TRBJ1-4|-
CASSELGLGEKLFF
TGTGCCAGCAGTGAGTTAGGACTGGGGGAAAAACTGTTTTTT
>TRBV11-2|many|TRBJ2-1|TRBD2
CASSLDRLAGASYNEQFF
TGTGCCAGCAGCTTAGATAGGCTAGCGGGGGCTTCCTACAATGAGCAGTTCTTC
>TRBV29-1|few|TRBJ1-2|-
CSASGTNYGYTF
TGCAGCGCCTCCGGGACCAACTATGGCTACACCTTC
>TRBV29-1|few|TRBJ1-2|-
CSVDSGYGYTF
TGCAGCGTTGACTCAGGGTATGGCTACACCTTC
>TRBV4-2|few|TRBJ1-2|-
CASSQDRQAYGYTF
TGTGCCAGCAGCCAAGATCGCCAGGCCTATGGCTACACCTTC
>TRBV12-3/TRBV12-4|-|TRBJ2-1|TRBD2
CASSIRLAGGRNEQFF
TGTGCCAGCAGTATCCGTCTAGCGGGGGGGCGTAATGAGCAGTTCTTC
>TRBV20-1|-|TRBJ2-2|TRBD2
CSADRGGPYSHGELFF
TGCAGTGCCGACCGCGGGGGGCCTTACTCGCACGGGGAGCTGTTTTTT
>TRBV7-2|-|TRBJ2-7|-
CASSPQNEQYF
TGTGCCAGCAGCCCCCAGAACGAGCAGTACTTC
>TRBV6-1|-|TRBJ2-5|-
CASSRRGTPLFGETQYF
TGTGCCAGCAGTAGAAGAGGGACACCCCTCTTTGGGGAGACCCAGTACTTC